These 20 T cell receptor beta chains came from one sample sequenced in a study of blood T cells in healthy people across ages (dated by TCRdb to about 2015). The library was generated by 5' RACE. Sequencer: Illumina HiSeq 2500. A second roughly 7 to 11 cycle PCR used a sample-barcoded 5' primer and a J-beta primer mix. TCRdb ran its own pipeline on the public reads, namely fastp trimming at Q25 and MiXCR clone calling, and kept in-frame beta chains. CDR3 protein duplicates are merged, each entry listing the most common genes and DNA. The sample table records more than 650,000 distinct CDR3 sequences; roughly 25% of these occur just once. Under 3% of the sample is in the top ten clones. These data are also associated with another study on T cells of mothers and their children.

The sequenced sample consisted of blood. The receptors derive from a boy aged 5-17 years in good health.

This clonotype has only a few counts. The chain has TRBV4-1 and TRBJ2-3, with D perhaps being TRBD1 or TRBD2 (5 bases each). The CDR3 is made up of 14 amino acids. The V and J ends lost 2 bases and 2 bases respectively, with 8 bases between them. Germline CDR1 MGHRA, CDR2 YSYEKL. CDR3 in DNA: TGCGCCAGCAGCCAACGGGACCTCACAGATACGCAGTATTTT. Protein sequence: CASSQRDLTDTQYF.

This clonotype was picked up a small number of times. The genes are TRBV20-1 and TRBJ1-2, with TRBD1 matching 8 bases. Germline V CDR1 and CDR2: DFQATT, SNEGSKA (reference sequence). The CDR3 length is 15 residues. V lost 3 bases to trimming and J lost 4 bases; unmatched junction nucleotides: 10. CDR3 region: CSASLDGTGRYGYTF. The CDR3, as DNA: TGCAGTGCTAGCCTTGACGGGACAGGACGCTATGGCTACACCTTC.

The chain is built from TRBV6-6 and TRBJ2-5; 7 bases match TRBD1. The J call is in doubt because the DNA end fits TRBJ2-1 better. Germline lookup yields CDR1 MNHNY and CDR2 SVGAGI (reference sequence). The CDR3 runs 14 residues. CDR3 protein: CASRVTGESHEQFF. CDR3 nucleotide sequence: TGTGCCAGCAGGGTCACAGGGGAATCTCATGAGCAGTTCTTC.

The genes are TRBV27 and TRBJ2-3; TRBD2 aligns across 8 bases. Looked up from germline, CDR1 is MNHEY and CDR2 is SMNVEV (reference sequence). This CDR3 contains 15 residues. J lost 0 bases, V lost 5 bases, and 4 bases had no gene match. CDR3 protein: CASSISGISTDTQYF. The CDR3 bases are TGTGCCAGCAGTATTAGCGGGATTAGCACAGATACGCAGTATTTT.

There are a few counts of this clonotype. The V call is TRBV24-1, the J call TRBJ1-3; D not resolved. Germline CDR1 KGHDR, CDR2 SFDVKD. This CDR3 region has 12 residues. The V and J ends lost 5 bases and 4 bases respectively, with 5 bases between them. The chain's CDR3 is CATSASGNTIYF. CDR3 DNA sequence: TGTGCCACCAGTGCTTCAGGAAACACCATATATTTT.

This clonotype has more than one count but fewer than ten. The genes are TRBV9 and TRBJ2-2; TRBD1 matches 7 bases. V was pared by 4 bases and J by 1 base, with 7 bases of the junction left unmatched. The CDR3 contains 16 residues. Looked up from germline, CDR1 is SGDLS and CDR2 is YYNGEE. Here the CDR3 reads CASSPRQGRNTGELFF. CDR3 nucleotides: TGTGCCAGCAGCCCTCGACAGGGCCGGAACACCGGGGAGCTGTTTTTT. The full variable domain, completed using reference TRBV9 and TRBJ2-2, is DSGVTQTPKHLITATGQRVTLRCSPRSGDLSVYWYQQSLDQGLQFLIQYYNGEERAKGNILERFSAQQFPDLHSELNLSSLELGDSALYFCASSPRQGRNTGELFFGEGSRLTVL.

The J gene is TRBJ2-7, the V gene TRBV7-9, with TRBD2 matching 10 bases. This CDR3 has 14 amino acids. Germline-derived CDR1 and CDR2 are SEHNR and FQNEAQ (reference sequence). J lost 3 bases, V lost 3 bases, and 2 bases had no gene match. In nucleotides, the CDR3 is TGTGCCAGCAGCTTCACTAGCGGGGTCTACGAGCAGTACTTC. This encodes CASSFTSGVYEQYF.

The CDR3 DNA reads TGCGCCAGCAGTAGGGCTGACCCATCGCGTGCTAACTATGGCTACACCTTC. As protein: CASSRADPSRANYGYTF. The genes are TRBV5-1 and TRBJ1-2; D call uncertain. Germline V CDR1 and CDR2: SGHRS, YFSETQ. The CDR3 extends over 17 amino acids. Trimming pared 5 bases from V and 0 bases from J, leaving 20 bases between.

The V gene is TRBV20-1, the J gene TRBJ1-2; 8 nucleotides match TRBD1. The CDR3 is 14 amino acids. Looked up from germline, CDR1 is DFQATT and CDR2 is SNEGSKA (reference sequence). V trimming: 5 bases; J trimming: 7 bases; junction bases outside the gene matches: 12. The CDR3 protein is CSALRDRRSSGYTF. The CDR3 DNA is TGCAGTGCTTTAAGGGACAGGAGATCGAGTGGCTACACCTTC.

Remarks on this clonotype: A much larger clone differs by one base, so this may be a read error. For the CDR3, the DNA is TGTGCCAGCAGCTTATGGGCAGAAGAGACCCAGTACTTC. Translated: CASSLWAEETQYF. The chain couples TRBV11-2 to TRBJ2-5; D ambiguous. This CDR3 contains 13 residues. V dropped 2 bases and J dropped 3 bases, with 7 bases sitting between them. The germline CDR1 and CDR2 sequences are SGHAT and FQNNGV. The whole variable domain, filled in from reference TRBV11-2 and TRBJ2-5, reads EAGVAQSPRYKIIEKRQSVAFWCNPISGHATLYWYQQILGQGPKLLIQFQNNGVVDDSQLPKDRFSAERLKGVDSTLKIQPAKLEDSAVYLCASSLWAEETQYFGPGTRLLVL.

The V and J genes are TRBV30 and TRBJ1-1; D remains ambiguous. The CDR3 runs to 11 residues. The germline CDR1 and CDR2 sequences are GTSNPN and SVGIG (reference sequence). The V end was cut by 7 bases, the J end by 5 bases, with 11 bases between. The CDR3 loop reads CALKGGTEAFF. CDR3 sequence (DNA): TGTGCCTTGAAGGGCGGAACTGAAGCTTTCTTT.

In its sample, this clonotype was seen a few times. V gene TRBV11-2 combines with J gene TRBJ2-1; D is undetermined. V was clipped by 5 bases and J by 0 bases, with 11 bases between them. CDR3 length: 15 amino acids. Germline V gene lookup returns CDR1 SGHAT and CDR2 FQNNGV. As DNA, the CDR3 is TGTGCCAGCAGCCCTGGGGTAAGCTCCTACAATGAGCAGTTCTTC. Protein sequence: CASSPGVSSYNEQFF. The complete variable domain, with remaining parts taken from reference TRBV11-2 and TRBJ2-1, reads EAGVAQSPRYKIIEKRQSVAFWCNPISGHATLYWYQQILGQGPKLLIQFQNNGVVDDSQLPKDRFSAERLKGVDSTLKIQPAKLEDSAVYLCASSPGVSSYNEQFFGPGTRLTVL.

The chain combines TRBV3-1 with TRBJ2-5; 9 positions match TRBD2. The last part of the DNA fits TRBJ2-1 better; the J call may be wrong. Germline assignment: CDR1 LGHDT and CDR2 YNNKEL (reference sequence). The CDR3 covers 17 residues. CDR3 in amino acids: CASSQDPWRGGRNEQFF. CDR3 DNA: TGTGCCAGCAGCCAAGATCCCTGGCGGGGGGGCCGAAATGAGCAGTTCTTC.

This clonotype has a handful of counts. One end of the junction varies from germline; a read error may be responsible. The chain carries TRBV7-3 and TRBJ1-1, with D uncertain. Looked up from germline, CDR1 is SGHTA and CDR2 is FQGTGA. The CDR3 runs to 11 residues. CDR3 in amino acids: CASSLPNARIF. The DNA of the CDR3 is TGTGCCAGCAGCTTACCGAATGCGAGGATCTTT.

The chain recombines TRBV9 with TRBJ1-1; unclear D gene. CDR3 length: 13 residues. Germline values: CDR1 SGDLS, CDR2 YYNGEE. V was pared by 6 bases and J by 5 bases, with 14 bases between. CDR3 nucleotides: TGTGCCAGCAACTCCCCGGCAGGTACTGAAGCTTTCTTT. Translation: CASNSPAGTEAFF.

The chain employs TRBV4-2 and TRBJ2-7; 7 bases agree with TRBD2. Losses at the gene ends were 1 base for V and 0 bases for J; bases not matched to a gene: 9. Per germline, CDR1 LGHNA and CDR2 YNFKEQ. The length of the CDR3 is 17 residues. The CDR3 DNA reads TGTGCCAGCAGCCAAGGGGTGGAGCGGGGAGGCTCCTACGAGCAGTACTTC. As protein: CASSQGVERGGSYEQYF.

This clonotype appeared a few times. The chain has TRBV2 and TRBJ1-2, with D possibly being TRBD1 (6 bases). Looked up from germline, CDR1 is SNHLY and CDR2 is FYNNEI. V lost 2 bases to trimming and J lost 2 bases, with 9 bases between them. The length of the CDR3 is 14 residues. The CDR3 nucleotides are TGTGCCAGCAGTGAACAGGGGATGAACTATGGCTACACCTTC. It specifies CASSEQGMNYGYTF.

This clonotype was detected many times. The chain couples TRBV4-1 to TRBJ1-1; D may be TRBD1 (5 bases). The CDR3 runs to 13 residues. The V end lost 11 bases, the J end lost 0 bases, and 13 bases lay between the germline ends. Germline V gene sequence: CDR1 MGHRA, CDR2 YSYEKL. CDR3 nucleotides: TGCGCCTCCGGGGCCTCGATGAACACTGAAGCTTTCTTT. This sequence encodes CASGASMNTEAFF.

This clonotype was seen only a few times. This chain joins TRBV27 and TRBJ1-1; the D is unclear. The germline V gene encodes CDR1 MNHEY and CDR2 SMNVEV (reference sequence). This CDR3 spans 14 amino acids. V lost 1 base, J lost 4 bases, and 10 bases lay in between. The CDR3 nucleotides are TGTGCCAGCAGTTTATGGGCCGGATCCACTGAAGCTTTCTTT. Amino acids: CASSLWAGSTEAFF.

This clonotype was detected only once. The rearrangement links TRBV20-1 to TRBJ2-2; D remains ambiguous. Trimming cost V 2 bases and J 5 bases, with 6 bases left between them. The germline gives CDR1 DFQATT, CDR2 SNEGSKA (reference sequence). This CDR3 has 12 amino acids. This chain's CDR3 is CSARFGTGELFF. The CDR3 bases are TGCAGTGCTAGATTTGGGACCGGGGAGCTGTTTTTT.